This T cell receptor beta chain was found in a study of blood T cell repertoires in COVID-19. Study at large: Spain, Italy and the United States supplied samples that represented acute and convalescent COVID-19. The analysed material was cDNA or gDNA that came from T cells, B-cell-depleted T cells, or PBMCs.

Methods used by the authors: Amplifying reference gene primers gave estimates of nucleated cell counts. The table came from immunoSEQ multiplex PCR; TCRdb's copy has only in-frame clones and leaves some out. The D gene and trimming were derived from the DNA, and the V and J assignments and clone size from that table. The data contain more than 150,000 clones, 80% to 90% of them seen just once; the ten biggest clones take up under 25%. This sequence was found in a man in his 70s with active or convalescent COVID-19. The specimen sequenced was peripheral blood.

CDR3 loop: CASSPHLGLAGGQGEQFF. The DNA for the CDR3 is TGTGCCAGCAGTCCACACCTGGGACTAGCGGGGGGGCAGGGTGAGCAGTTCTTC. The rearrangement uses TRBV6-2 or TRBV6-3 and TRBJ2-1, with TRBD2 identical over 16 bases. With 5 bases clipped from V and 9 bases from J, the junction kept 13 bases outside the gene matches. The germline V gene encodes CDR1 MNHEY and CDR2 SVGEGT. This CDR3 contains 18 residues.